The following is a TCR beta chain sequence with its context. This record belongs to a study of T cell changes during pregnancy in multiple sclerosis. V was clipped by 4 bases and J by 12 bases; unmatched bases: 7. Germline CDR1 and CDR2: SGHTA and FQGNSA. CDR3 size: 13 residues. Clones were sequenced by immunoSEQ multiplex PCR, and TCRdb holds only the in-frame ones, with some missing. The sample lists approximately 49,000 clones, around 92% occurring once. This chain uses TRBV7-2 with TRBJ2-1; 9 nucleotides match TRBD2. The source is a female donor in good health, enrolled as a control in a pregnancy study. The input for sequencing was CD4+ T cells from peripheral blood mononuclear cells, taken in the second trimester of pregnancy. Written as DNA, the CDR3 is TGTGCCAGCAGCTACATAGCGGGAGAAACGCAGTTCTTC. This translates into CASSYIAGETQFF.